What follows are 27 T cell receptor beta chains derived from one specimen sequenced in a study of tumor and adjacent non-tumor tissue in lung cancer. No cell sorting was done before RNA was extracted from the tissue. More than 3 cm separated this lung sample from the edge of the tumor. The library came from three nested PCR rounds adapted from ARM-PCR protocols. TCRdb reprocessed the multiplex PCR reads via MiXCR and lists one record per CDR3 protein. This sample has 50,000 or so distinct CDR3 sequences, with about 70% found just once. Sequenced: distant non-tumor lung tissue. These receptors were collected from a woman in her sixties with non-small cell lung cancer.

The chain employs TRBV4-3 and TRBJ2-2; D remains unclear. V was pared by 0 bases and J by 4 bases, with 12 bases between. The CDR3 totals 16 residues. Per germline, CDR1 LGHNA and CDR2 YSLEER. The CDR3 sequence is CASSQDSNEVTGELFF. The CDR3 DNA is TGCGCCAGCAGCCAAGATTCGAACGAAGTCACCGGGGAGCTGTTTTTT.

This clonotype showed up just a few times. Germline is not matched at one junction end, which may reflect a read error. V and J are TRBV11-2 and TRBJ2-6; D unresolved. Germline V CDR1 and CDR2: SGHAT, FQNNGV. The CDR3 totals 14 residues. CDR3 protein: CANSPLSGANVLTF. The CDR3 nucleotides are TGTGCCAACAGTCCCCTCTCTGGAGCCAACGTCCTGACTTTC.

V and J are TRBV9 and TRBJ2-5, with 15 bases aligning to TRBD2. Germline CDR1 reads SGDLS; CDR2 reads YYNGEE. This CDR3 has 19 amino acids. The V segment lost 1 base and the J segment 4 bases; nucleotides outside the gene matches: 11. The CDR3 spells CASSVCVGLAGGGGETQYF. Here the CDR3 DNA reads TGTGCCAGCAGCGTATGCGTGGGACTAGCGGGAGGAGGAGGAGAGACCCAGTACTTC.

Concerning this clonotype itself: One junction end does not reproduce the germline sequence, and a read error may be involved. The gene calls are TRBV6-2 or TRBV6-3 and TRBJ2-1; TRBD2 matches at 9 bases. CDR1 and CDR2 (germline): MNHEY, SVGEGT. The CDR3 extends over 16 amino acids. CDR3 coding DNA: TGCACCAGCAGTTATACAGCGGGAGGCCCCGGGAATGAGCAGTTCTTC. This translates into CTSSYTAGGPGNEQFF.

This clonotype was seen only a few times. Given a much more abundant clone one base away, this may be a read error. CDR3 coding DNA: TGTGCCAGCAAAGGGACAGGGTTTGAGGCCCAGTACTTC. Its translation is CASKGTGFEAQYF. J is TRBJ2-5 and V is TRBV6-6, with TRBD1 matching over 9 bases. Losses at the gene ends were 7 bases for V and 9 bases for J; bases not matched to a gene: 9. The V gene's germline CDR1 is MNHNY and CDR2 SVGAGI (reference sequence). The CDR3 runs 13 residues.

With regard to this clonotype: Mismatch with germline at one junction end may stem from a read error. The rearrangement joins TRBV6-5 to TRBJ1-5; 7 bases match TRBD1. Germline CDR1 reads MNHEY; CDR2 reads SVGAGI. This CDR3 spans 14 amino acids. CDR3 region: CASRMRQGHQTQHF. In nucleotides, the CDR3 is TGCGCCAGCAGGATGAGACAGGGACATCAGACCCAGCATTTT.

Note on this clonotype: A read error is possible here, since a much larger clone lies one base away. The chain uses TRBV28 and TRBJ2-7; TRBD2 matches at 8 bases. Trimming cost V 6 bases and J 2 bases; bases outside gene matches: 9. The germline CDR1 and CDR2 sequences are MDHEN and SYDVKM. CDR3 size: 15 residues. In nucleotides, the CDR3 is TGTGCCAGCAGCCCACGGGGGGGTAAGACCTACGAGCAGTACTTC. Its translation: CASSPRGGKTYEQYF.

Concerning this clonotype: Mismatch with germline at one junction end may stem from a read error. The chain uses TRBV28 and TRBJ1-6; unclear D gene. Germline V CDR1 and CDR2: MDHEN, SYDVKM. This CDR3 has 12 residues. Here the CDR3 reads CVSSPQRGSLHF. The CDR3 DNA is TGTGTCAGCAGTCCCCAGCGAGGGTCCCTCCACTTT.

This clonotype appeared once. The CDR3 does not end in the conserved phenylalanine or tryptophan, so this is likely a read error. The chain uses TRBV29-1 and TRBJ2-1, with 9 bases that match TRBD1. J lost 7 bases, V lost 6 bases, and 1 base had no gene match. This CDR3 comprises 11 residues. Germline V gene data show CDR1 as SQVTM and CDR2 as ANQGSEA. CDR3 DNA: TGCAGCGTCGACAGGGGGAATGAGCAGTTCCTC. Protein sequence: CSVDRGNEQFL.

This clonotype was recorded a few times. A single base separates this from a much larger clone, so it may be a read error. The chain joins TRBV6-5 to TRBJ2-3, with D hard to call. This CDR3 has 11 residues. In germline, CDR1 is MNHEY, CDR2 SVGAGI. The CDR3 loop reads CTSLKADTQYF. CDR3 bases: TGTACCAGCTTAAAGGCAGATACGCAGTATTTT.

Comments on this clonotype: This sequence may be a read error, since a much larger clone differs from it by one base. The chain carries TRBV5-1 and TRBJ2-5, with D perhaps matching TRBD2 (6 bases). The germline V gene has CDR1 SGHRS and CDR2 YFSETQ. The CDR3 is made up of 13 amino acids. Trimming cost V 6 bases and J 4 bases, with 13 bases left between them. CDR3: CASNFGGPETQYF. CDR3 nucleotide sequence: TGCGCCAGCAACTTCGGGGGACCAGAGACCCAGTACTTC.

With respect to this clonotype: A much bigger clone sits one base away, suggesting this may be a read error. The chain employs TRBV6-7 and TRBJ1-2; D perhaps matches TRBD1 (5 bases). TRBV6-7 is an ORF; its function is uncertain. CDR3 length: 12 residues. CDR3 nucleotides: TGTGCCAGCAGTTACGACAGCTATGGCCACACCTTC. Protein sequence: CASSYDSYGHTF.

Points on this clonotype: A much more abundant neighbour one base away suggests this may be a read error. V usage is TRBV28 and J usage is TRBJ1-5, with D possibly being TRBD1 (5 bases). V gave up 2 bases and J gave up 2 bases, with 10 bases separating them. There are 15 residues in the CDR3. From germline, CDR1 is MDHEN and CDR2 SYDVKM. Here the CDR3 DNA reads TGTGCCAGCAGTTTACGGGGGGTGGGCAATCAGCCCCAGCATTTT. It codes for CASSLRGVGNQPQHF.

About this clonotype: The junction differs from germline at one of its ends, possibly a read error. The gene calls are TRBV6-5 and TRBJ1-6, with 9 bases matching TRBD1. Germline loops: CDR1 MNHEY, CDR2 SVGAGI. CDR3 length equals 16 residues. The CDR3 DNA is TGTGCCAGCAGTTACTCGACTGGGACAGGGCCGATTAACCTCTACTTC. Amino acids: CASSYSTGTGPINLYF.

The J gene is TRBJ2-3, the V gene TRBV11-2, with 7 bases lining up with TRBD1. This CDR3 is built from 16 residues. The junction had 15 bases not matched to a gene; V was cut back by 10 bases and J by 2 bases. Germline V gives CDR1 SGHAT, CDR2 FQNNGV. CDR3 residues: CANGLGPGQSTDTQYF. The DNA for the CDR3 is TGTGCCAACGGCTTGGGACCGGGACAGTCCACAGATACGCAGTATTTT.

Details on this clonotype: Compared with germline, one end of the junction differs, possibly owing to a read error. The chain has TRBV11-2 and TRBJ1-6; D not certain. Germline lookup yields CDR1 SGHAT and CDR2 FQNNGV. The CDR3 totals 14 residues. DNA of the CDR3: TGTGCCAGCAGCTTGGAAGCAGGTAATTCACTCCTCCACTTT. It translates to CASSLEAGNSLLHF.

Concerning this clonotype itself: Germline and junction disagree at one end, which may indicate a read error. The rearrangement uses TRBV7-9 and TRBJ2-1, with TRBD2 as a possible D gene (6 bases). The CDR3 contains 15 residues. Germline values: CDR1 SEHNR, CDR2 FQNEAQ (reference sequence). The CDR3 nucleotides read TGTGCCAACAGCCCCAATTTGCGGGGCCGCAATGAGCACTTCTTC. Translating it yields CANSPNLRGRNEHFF.

The chain joins TRBV6-1 to TRBJ2-3, with D unresolved. V was shortened by 8 bases and J by 1 base, with 7 bases between the two germline ends. This CDR3 comprises 12 residues. Germline V gives CDR1 MNHNS, CDR2 SASEGT. The CDR3 reads CASAVGTDTQYF. CDR3 sequence (DNA): TGTGCCAGCGCAGTTGGCACAGATACGCAGTATTTT.

As to this clonotype: The germline gene is not matched at one end of the junction; a read error may be the cause. This chain joins TRBV6-2 or TRBV6-3 and TRBJ2-7; a weak D match, TRBD2 (7 bases). Germline-derived CDR1 and CDR2 are MNHEY and SVGEGT. This CDR3 contains 13 residues. CDR3 bases: TGTGTCAGCAGTTCCTCGGGGGGCTACGAGCAGTATTTC. It is translated as CVSSSSGGYEQYF.

This clonotype showed up just once. An end of the junction differs from the germline gene, which may be a read error. The V and J genes are TRBV7-2 and TRBJ2-3; D remains unclear. The CDR3 extends over 14 amino acids. Germline CDR1 and CDR2: SGHTA and FQGNSA. CDR3 in amino acids: CASSPLRNTNTQYF. For the CDR3, the DNA is TGTGCCAGCAGCCCATTGCGGAACACAAATACGCAGTATTTT.

The chain joins TRBV10-2 to TRBJ2-5; D uncertain. The CDR3 totals 12 residues. Germline V gene lookup returns CDR1 WSHSY and CDR2 SAAADI. Trimming removed 10 bases from V and 5 bases from J, with 14 bases in between. In DNA form, the CDR3 reads TGCGCCAACAAACACTCAAGGGAGACCCAGTACTTC. Protein: CANKHSRETQYF.

Concerning this clonotype itself: A read error may account for a junction end that differs from germline. The chain joins TRBV6-5 to TRBJ2-5; 9 positions agree with TRBD1. The CDR3 has 14 amino acids. The germline V gene has CDR1 MNHEY and CDR2 SVGAGI. CDR3 sequence: CDSRNRGREETEYF. CDR3 nucleotides: TGTGACAGCAGAAACAGGGGGCGCGAAGAGACCGAGTACTTC.

The CDR3 DNA reads as TGCAGCGTAGTCAGGACTAGGGCCTACGAGCAGTACTTC. Amino acids: CSVVRTRAYEQYF. The chain couples TRBV29-1 to TRBJ2-7; TRBD2 agrees at 7 bases. The CDR3 runs to 13 residues. Trimming took 6 bases from V and 2 from J; bases not matched to a gene: 7. Germline V gene lookup returns CDR1 SQVTM and CDR2 ANQGSEA.

This clonotype was counted a few times. Just one base apart from a much larger clone, this may be a read error. The genes are TRBV20-1 and TRBJ2-7; D gene uncertain. From germline, CDR1 is DFQATT and CDR2 SNEGSKA (reference sequence). The CDR3 has 15 amino acids. Trimming shortened V by 7 bases and J by 0 bases, and 19 bases separated the two germline ends. The CDR3 is CSVRVGRVYSYEQYF. In DNA form, the CDR3 reads TGCAGTGTTAGGGTCGGCAGAGTCTACTCCTACGAGCAGTACTTC.

Details on this clonotype: A read error may be the cause here, since a much bigger clone is one base away. The rearrangement uses TRBV20-1 and TRBJ2-5, with 7 bases that match TRBD2. V lost 8 bases to trimming and J lost 5 bases; unmatched junction nucleotides: 11. The CDR3 loop spans 13 amino acids. Germline CDR1 and CDR2: DFQATT and SNEGSKA (reference sequence). The CDR3 DNA is TGCAGTTCCCCATGGCGGGAGAGGGAGACCCAGTACTTC. As protein: CSSPWRERETQYF.

As concerns this clonotype: At one end, the junction sequence differs from germline, possibly due to a read error. This chain uses TRBV5-1 with TRBJ2-3, with D perhaps matching TRBD1 or TRBD2 (5 bases each). CDR1 is SGHRS and CDR2 is YFSETQ in the germline V gene. This CDR3 contains 15 residues. CDR3 region: CTSSWQGRVTDTQYF. The CDR3 nucleotides read TGCACCAGCAGCTGGCAGGGACGGGTCACAGATACGCAGTATTTT. Based on the CDR3 plus reference TRBV5-1 and TRBJ2-3, the full variable domain is KAGVTQTPRYLIKTRGQQVTLSCSPISGHRSVSWYQQTPGQGLQFLFEYFSETQRNKGNFPGRFSGRQFSNSRSEMNVSTLELGDSALYLCTSSWQGRVTDTQYFGPGTRLTVL.

Note on this clonotype: In this CDR3 the conserved last residue, phenylalanine or tryptophan, is missing, so a read error is likely. This chain uses TRBV6-1 with TRBJ2-3; no clear D. This CDR3 is built from 11 residues. The germline CDR1 and CDR2 sequences are MNHNS and SASEGT. This chain's CDR3 is CASSDIDTQYS. The CDR3 bases are TGTGCCAGCAGTGACATAGATACTCAGTATTCT.